This T cell receptor (beta chain) was captured in a study of read filtering for tumor transcriptome and immune sequencing. Study information: Patients were some 16 male and some 13 female, mean age 65.9 years, range roughly 47 to 85. After DNase treatment, RNA was made into whole-transcriptome libraries. Regarding the study as a whole: Correlation between methods rose after single-read clonotypes were removed.

This library used roughly 400 ng RNA and molecular barcoded adaptors spanning alpha/delta and beta/gamma chains. MiXCR, applied by TCRdb to the reads, yields one record per CDR3 protein. The sample carries approximately 58,000 distinct CDR3 sequences, 20% recorded once. This clonotype was counted at least ten times. No antigen is known for it. Germline V gene lookup returns CDR1 SGHVS and CDR2 FQNEAQ. Trimming took off 5 bases at V and 2 bases at J, with 13 bases between the two ends. The CDR3 runs 15 residues. Sequenced sample: a population of CD138-negative cells sorted from bone marrow. This sequence was found in a donor aged 40 or over with multiple myeloma. The rearrangement uses TRBV7-8 and TRBJ2-1; maybe TRBD2 (6 bases). CDR3 coding DNA: TGTGCCAGCAGCCCAGGGACTGGTACCTACAATGAGCAGTTCTTC. Protein product: CASSPGTGTYNEQFF. Drawing the rest from reference TRBV7-8 and TRBJ2-1, the complete variable domain is GAGVSQSPRYKVAKRGQDVALRCDPISGHVSLFWYQQALGQGPEFLTYFQNEAQLDKSGLPSDRFFAERPEGSVSTLKIQRTQQEDSAVYLCASSPGTGTYNEQFFGPGTRLTVL.